This section outlines one TCR beta chain sequence together with its context. Its antigen is currently not known. No per-base quality is available; no much larger clone lies one base away. This same CDR3 is encoded by further DNA sequences in the sample. V drops 0 bases and J drops 4 bases, leaving 4 bases in between. Its CDR3 holds 13 amino acids, cysteine through phenylalanine. CDR3 DNA only is kept here, 39 bases in frame from base 1. From a lookup of the germline V gene (reference sequence), CDR1 and CDR2 are LGHDT and YNNKEL. This sample was included in a study of blood T cell repertoires in COVID-19 (dated by TCRdb to the early 2020s). Background on the whole study: Samples from collaborators originated in the United States, Italy and Spain and spanned both the acute and convalescent phases of COVID-19. The prospective study material was composed of cDNA or gDNA derived from T cells, B-cell-depleted T cells, or PBMCs. Subjects who had been exposed to COVID-19, were actively infected with it, or had recovered from it provided the deeply sampled blood TCRbeta repertoires that made up the dataset. The repertoires were made available in a free public database intended to serve as a resource for research on the immune response to SARS-CoV-2. Samples came from the ongoing ImmuneRACE study (first 160 participants) plus 1,254 subjects from 6 global collaborators. The sample metadata nearly always contained a de-identified subject ID, COVID-19 status, age in years and sex. Where available, HLA class I and class II types were obtained from metadata supplied by the sample provider rather than from assay-based typing. Points the paper makes about the study in general: Clinical and demographic metadata were provided uncurated, with the amount varying by source and participant.

Whole blood was collected in K2EDTA tubes by collaborating institutions according to the institutions' own protocols. For TCRbeta analysis, collaborator samples were shipped as frozen whole blood, as isolated PBMCs, or as DNA extracted from either sample type. The immunoSEQ Assay, a bias-controlled multiplex PCR, was used to amplify TCRbeta CDR3 regions from genomic DNA. Per the authors' processing: Within the assay, amplification of reference gene primers was used to estimate how many nucleated cells each sample contained. Sequence reads were collapsed and filtered to measure the absolute abundance of every unique TCRbeta CDR3 rearrangement. For each sample, productive Simpson clonality was calculated as the square root of Simpson's diversity index across productive rearrangements. TCRdb's version of the immuneACCESS table is confined to in-frame rearrangements and falls short of the full clone set. An unresolved V gene accounts for under half of the shortfall where checked; the remainder is of unknown origin. The DNA was the basis for D and trimming; V, J and clone size are from that table. The sample table contains 140,000 or so clones; only one count was recorded for approximately 90% of them. Clones ranked in the top ten supply over 0.75% of the sample.

The rearranged chain carries TRBV3-1 (or the pseudogene TRBV3-2) and TRBJ1-5; the D gene is not confidently resolved. The source is a woman aged 45-59 years with acute or convalescent COVID-19. Source material: peripheral blood. The sequenced DNA: TGTGCCAGCAGCCAAGATCTTAATCAGCCCCAGCATTTT. Its protein is CASSQDLNQPQHF.